The next 10 T cell receptor beta chains were all read from a single sample in a study of graft-versus-host responses after intestinal transplantation (dated by TCRdb to the early 2020s). The library was produced with the immunoSEQ multiplex PCR assay. TCRdb provides this immuneACCESS table in a form limited to in-frame rearrangements. Some clones are lacking; in checked studies, under half of them reflect an unresolved V gene, and why the rest are absent is not known. Here the sample has 39,000 or so clones; 93% occur a single time. 21% of the sample lies in the top ten. The sample's time point label, decoded: cells obtained before transplantation from donor or recipient. No antigens are known for them. Sequencing used unstimulated CD8+ T cells sorted from spleen or lymph node cells, obtained before transplant. The source of these receptors is a human donor who was the organ donor for an intestinal transplant.

V usage is TRBV27 and J usage is TRBJ1-4; maybe TRBD1 (5 bases). The germline CDR1 and CDR2 sequences are MNHEY and SMNVEV (reference sequence). The V gene lost 2 bases and the J gene lost 7 bases, with 11 bases spanning the gap. This CDR3 contains 14 residues. The CDR3: CASSLSQGGEKLFF. DNA of the CDR3: TGTGCCAGCAGTTTAAGTCAGGGAGGTGAAAAACTGTTTTTT.

The rearrangement links TRBV6-1 to TRBJ2-7; D gene uncertain. Germline V gives CDR1 MNHNS, CDR2 SASEGT. The CDR3 runs to 16 residues. V was cut by 0 bases and J by 0 bases, with 12 bases left in between. The CDR3 DNA sequence: TGTGCCAGCAGTGAAGCGCTCACTGGTAGCTCCTACGAGCAGTACTTC. Translated, it gives CASSEALTGSSYEQYF.

The chain couples TRBV5-1 to TRBJ2-1; TRBD2 agrees at 7 bases. The CDR3 extends over 14 amino acids. Germline CDR1 is SGHRS and CDR2 is YFSETQ. The V gene end was trimmed by 0 bases and the J gene end by 5 bases; junction bases not matched to a gene: 2. The CDR3 protein is CASSLGGLNNEQFF. The CDR3 DNA sequence: TGCGCCAGCAGCTTGGGGGGACTAAACAATGAGCAGTTCTTC.

V usage is TRBV4-1 and J usage is TRBJ2-3; D call uncertain. Looked up from germline, CDR1 is MGHRA and CDR2 is YSYEKL. The CDR3 covers 13 residues. V gave up 0 bases and J gave up 4 bases, with 5 bases separating them. CDR3 region: CASSQDLADTQYF. DNA of the CDR3: TGCGCCAGCAGCCAAGATTTGGCAGATACGCAGTATTTT.

The chain combines TRBV2 with TRBJ2-1; 7 nucleotides line up with TRBD2. CDR1 SNHLY and CDR2 FYNNEI come from the germline V gene. The CDR3 has 14 residues. V trimming: 11 bases; J trimming: 4 bases; junction bases outside the gene matches: 11. This CDR3 is CARTSERNYNEQFF. In nucleotides, the CDR3 is TGTGCCCGTACTAGCGAGCGAAATTACAATGAGCAGTTCTTC.

J is TRBJ1-5 and V is TRBV23-1, with TRBD1 as a possible D gene (6 bases). TRBV23-1 is designated an ORF whose function remains uncertain. V lost 0 bases and J 5 bases, leaving 8 bases between the germline ends. The CDR3 consists of 14 residues. The CDR3 DNA reads TGCGCCAGCAGTCAATCAACAGGGTATCAGCCCCAGCATTTT. Translating it yields CASSQSTGYQPQHF.

The V call is TRBV27, the J call TRBJ2-1; TRBD2 aligns across 14 bases. The CDR3 spans 16 residues. The germline V gene encodes CDR1 MNHEY and CDR2 SMNVEV (reference sequence). The J segment lost 6 bases and the V segment lost 5 bases, leaving 6 bases of the junction unmatched. The chain's CDR3 is CASSPGTSGRSNEQFF. For the CDR3, the DNA is TGTGCCAGCAGTCCGGGGACTAGCGGGAGAAGCAATGAGCAGTTCTTC.

This chain connects TRBV29-1 to TRBJ2-1; tentatively, D is TRBD2 (5 bases). V was cut by 5 bases and J by 6 bases, with 8 bases left in between. CDR1 and CDR2 from the germline V gene are SQVTM and ANQGSEA. The CDR3 is 11 amino acids. The DNA for the CDR3 is TGCAGCGTTCCAGCGGCCAATGAGCAGTTCTTC. Amino acid sequence: CSVPAANEQFF.

The count of this clone is one. V and J are TRBV4-1 and TRBJ2-1; 14 nucleotides align to TRBD2. CDR3 length: 16 residues. J gave up 5 bases and V 4 bases, and 4 bases lay outside the gene matches. Germline CDR1 is MGHRA and CDR2 is YSYEKL. The CDR3 region has the DNA TGCGCCAGCAGCCGACTAGCGGGAGGGGTCAACAATGAGCAGTTCTTC. Its translation: CASSRLAGGVNNEQFF.

V gene TRBV2 combines with J gene TRBJ1-5; no reliable D call. The CDR3 contains 16 residues. V lost 5 bases and J lost 0, with 14 bases in between. Germline V gene sequence: CDR1 SNHLY, CDR2 FYNNEI. CDR3: CASSTRVRYSNQPQHF. The CDR3 bases are TGTGCCAGCAGTACCCGGGTACGATATAGCAATCAGCCCCAGCATTTT.